Following are 27 T cell receptor beta chains from one sample sequenced in a study of CD8 T cells in ankylosing spondylitis. Overall study results and limits: Among TCR beta sequences, a motif of under ten highly homologous variants appeared characteristic of ankylosing spondylitis blood.

Their antigens remain unidentified. MiXCR, applied by TCRdb to the 5' RACE reads, yields one record per CDR3 protein. The table lists approximately 550,000 distinct CDR3 sequences, approximately 12% of them singletons. Sequencing input: blood, either unsorted or a sorted T cell fraction (not recorded which). The receptors originated from a male donor with ankylosing spondylitis.

The chain couples TRBV6-1 to TRBJ2-1; the D is unclear. V was clipped by 3 bases and J by 0 bases, with 9 bases between them. This CDR3 comprises 15 residues. Germline V gene sequence: CDR1 MNHNS, CDR2 SASEGT. The CDR3 DNA follows: TGTGCCAGCAGTGATCTCCTGAGCTCCTACAATGAGCAGTTCTTC. Protein: CASSDLLSSYNEQFF.

This clonotype was seen a handful of times. This sequence joins TRBV6-1 and TRBJ1-5; TRBD1 aligns across 12 bases. CDR3 length: 18 residues. Germline V gene data show CDR1 as MNHNS and CDR2 as SASEGT. V was clipped by 5 bases and J by 6 bases; unmatched bases: 14. This CDR3 reads CASSISDSGTGGFQPQHF. The CDR3 DNA sequence: TGTGCCAGCAGTATTTCGGATTCCGGGACAGGGGGCTTTCAGCCCCAGCATTTT.

V gene TRBV12-3 or TRBV12-4 combines with J gene TRBJ1-4; no reliable D call. The CDR3 is 17 amino acids. V lost 2 bases to trimming and J lost 2 bases, with 15 bases between them. This chain's CDR3 is CASSLRLGLNTNEKLFF. DNA of the CDR3: TGTGCCAGCAGTTTAAGGTTGGGGTTGAACACTAATGAAAAACTGTTTTTT.

J is TRBJ2-3 and V is TRBV2; TRBD2 might be the D (6 bases). CDR3 size: 14 residues. The germline V gene encodes CDR1 SNHLY and CDR2 FYNNEI. With 2 bases removed from V and 4 bases from J, the gap between germline ends came to 10 bases. The CDR3 nucleotides read TGTGCCAGCAGTGAACTTTGGGGGGCAGATACGCAGTATTTT. It codes for CASSELWGADTQYF.

The gene calls are TRBV10-3 and TRBJ2-1; possibly TRBD1 for D (5 bases). Germline values: CDR1 ENHRY, CDR2 SYGVKD. The CDR3 sequence is 12 residues long. With 0 bases removed from V and 8 bases from J, the gap between germline ends came to 5 bases. The CDR3: CAISESTDEQFF. The CDR3, as DNA: TGTGCCATCAGTGAGTCGACAGATGAGCAGTTCTTC.

The chain joins TRBV5-1 to TRBJ2-1, with a tentative D call TRBD1 (6 bases). The V end lost 2 bases, the J end lost 2 bases, and 11 bases lay between the germline ends. The CDR3 is 15 amino acids. Germline CDR1 is SGHRS and CDR2 is YFSETQ. The CDR3 DNA is TGCGCCAGCAGCTTACAGGGACCTACCTACAATGAGCAGTTCTTC. Its translation is CASSLQGPTYNEQFF.

V usage is TRBV4-2 and J usage is TRBJ2-1, with a tentative D call TRBD1 (6 bases). The CDR3 runs to 19 residues. V was clipped by 1 base and J by 3 bases, with 22 bases between them. Per the germline V gene, CDR1 is LGHNA and CDR2 is YNFKEQ. CDR3 residues: CASSQVLISGTTGYNEQFF. The CDR3, as DNA: TGTGCCAGCAGCCAAGTTCTGATCAGCGGTACGACAGGCTACAATGAGCAGTTCTTC.

The rearrangement uses TRBV14 and TRBJ2-7; D call uncertain. The CDR3 runs 15 residues. Germline CDR1 SGHDN, CDR2 FVKESK. Trimming cost V 1 base and J 5 bases, with 15 bases left between them. The CDR3: CASSQGGVGYHEQYF. CDR3 coding DNA: TGTGCCAGCAGCCAAGGAGGCGTTGGCTACCACGAGCAGTACTTC.

This clonotype has only a few counts. J is TRBJ2-2 and V is TRBV5-1; 8 bases map to TRBD2. There are 17 residues in the CDR3. Germline V gives CDR1 SGHRS, CDR2 YFSETQ. J lost 7 bases, V lost 3 bases, and 14 bases had no gene match. CDR3: CASSSWMGTRLNGELFF. The CDR3 bases are TGCGCCAGCAGCTCCTGGATGGGGACTAGATTAAACGGGGAGCTGTTTTTT.

This clonotype turned up a few times. V and J are TRBV5-6 and TRBJ2-7, with a weak D call TRBD1 (6 bases). The CDR3 contains 15 residues. The V and J ends lost 0 bases and 0 bases respectively, with 10 bases between them. Germline lookup yields CDR1 SGHDT and CDR2 YYEEEE. This CDR3 is CASSLGPDSSYEQYV. The CDR3 nucleotides are TGTGCCAGCAGCTTGGGGCCGGACAGCTCCTACGAGCAGTACGTC.

Notes on this clonotype: A much larger clone differs from this one at a single base, so this may be a read error. The chain joins TRBV12-3 or TRBV12-4 to TRBJ2-2; D gene unclear. Trimming removed 11 bases from V and 3 bases from J, with 22 bases in between. The CDR3 is 16 amino acids. CDR3 in amino acids: CAGCFPSALYTGELFF. Written as DNA, the CDR3 is TGTGCCGGCTGTTTCCCGTCGGCTCTATACACCGGGGAGCTGTTTTTT.

This clonotype occurred many times. The chain has TRBV7-8 and TRBJ2-3; D might be TRBD2 (6 bases). CDR1 and CDR2 (germline): SGHVS, FQNEAQ. The V end lost 5 bases, the J end lost 2 bases, and 14 bases lay between the germline ends. This CDR3 has 15 residues. The CDR3 bases are TGTGCCAGCAGCCAAGTCGGCGGGAACACAGATACGCAGTATTTT. Its translation: CASSQVGGNTDTQYF.

This clonotype was recorded a few times. The chain recombines TRBV20-1 with TRBJ1-2, with 8 bases that match TRBD1. The ends lost 1 base at V and 3 bases at J; junction bases unmatched: 4. CDR1 and CDR2 from the germline V gene are DFQATT and SNEGSKA (reference sequence). The CDR3 length is 14 residues. The CDR3 loop is CSARGTGKDYGYTF. The CDR3 nucleotides read TGCAGTGCTAGAGGGACAGGGAAGGACTATGGCTACACCTTC.

This clonotype has just a few counts. The CDR3 DNA reads TGCAGTGCTAACCGGGAGGCTCTCTTTGTTGAGCAGTTCTTC. Translating gives CSANREALFVEQFF. The V call is TRBV20-1, the J call TRBJ2-1, with 7 bases fitting TRBD2. This CDR3 spans 14 amino acids. V trimming: 4 bases; J trimming: 9 bases; junction bases outside the gene matches: 12. Germline-derived CDR1 and CDR2 are DFQATT and SNEGSKA (reference sequence).

This clonotype was picked up a small number of times. The chain combines TRBV5-1 with TRBJ2-5; tentatively, D is TRBD1 or TRBD2 (5 bases each). This CDR3 has 14 residues. The ends were cut back, 3 bases at V and 3 bases at J, with 12 bases in the middle. Germline CDR1 SGHRS, CDR2 YFSETQ. CDR3 DNA sequence: TGCGCCAGCAGCTGGGACCTCTCCGAAGAGACCCAGTACTTC. Protein: CASSWDLSEETQYF.

The genes are TRBV12-3 or TRBV12-4 and TRBJ2-6, with D unresolved. Trimming stripped 4 bases from V and 2 bases from J, with 6 bases between. The CDR3 spans 14 residues. The CDR3 coding sequence is TGTGCCAGCAGTTATAAAGCTGGGGCCAACGTCCTGACTTTC. Amino acid sequence: CASSYKAGANVLTF.

The table lists this clonotype with a count of one. This chain links TRBV20-1 with TRBJ1-2; TRBD1 is a possible D gene (5 bases). The ends were cut back, 2 bases at V and 2 bases at J, with 12 bases in the middle. The CDR3 totals 14 residues. Germline V lookup: CDR1 DFQATT, CDR2 SNEGSKA (reference sequence). The CDR3 coding sequence is TGCAGTGCTAGAATCCAGGGAACAAACTATGGCTACACCTTC. Residues: CSARIQGTNYGYTF.

In its sample, this clonotype was seen many times. The rearrangement uses TRBV7-2 and TRBJ2-5; D remains ambiguous. Germline CDR1 reads SGHTA; CDR2 reads FQGNSA. The CDR3 has 12 amino acids. V was cut by 5 bases and J by 6 bases, with 10 bases left in between. CDR3 sequence reads: CASSRPAQTQYF. The CDR3 region has the DNA TGTGCCAGCAGCCGCCCGGCCCAGACCCAGTACTTC.

This clonotype was detected only a few times. The gene calls are TRBV20-1 and TRBJ1-1; the D is unclear. From germline, CDR1 is DFQATT and CDR2 SNEGSKA (reference sequence). Deletions cut 0 bases from V and 0 bases from J, with 8 bases between. The CDR3 contains 14 residues. CDR3 protein: CSARDRHLNTEAFF. Written as DNA, the CDR3 is TGCAGTGCTAGAGATCGACATTTGAACACTGAAGCTTTCTTT.

This clonotype came up a few times. The V gene is TRBV7-8, the J gene TRBJ2-6, with TRBD1 matching over 8 bases. Losses at the gene ends were 5 bases for V and 3 bases for J; bases not matched to a gene: 6. Germline loops: CDR1 SGHVS, CDR2 FQNEAQ. This CDR3 region has 16 residues. The DNA of the CDR3 is TGTGCCAGCAGCCCGACAGGGGTGGATGGGGCCAACGTCCTGACTTTC. Protein sequence: CASSPTGVDGANVLTF.

This chain connects TRBV10-3 to TRBJ2-1; D is possibly TRBD2 (7 bases). The CDR3 runs to 16 residues. Trimming took 3 bases from V and 8 from J, leaving 20 bases between them. The germline gives CDR1 ENHRY, CDR2 SYGVKD. CDR3 region: CAISEGGSGEGHEQFF. DNA of the CDR3: TGTGCCATCAGTGAAGGGGGGTCAGGGGAGGGTCATGAGCAGTTCTTC.

This clonotype appeared a few times. The rearrangement links TRBV12-3 or TRBV12-4 to TRBJ2-3; D call uncertain. V was trimmed by 7 bases and J by 3 bases, leaving 11 bases between them. The CDR3 consists of 13 residues. CDR3 bases: TGTGCCAGCAATCGAAGGGCAACAGATACGCAGTATTTT. Its protein product is CASNRRATDTQYF.

The J gene is TRBJ1-3, the V gene TRBV18; D gene uncertain. The CDR3 spans 19 residues. Germline CDR1 reads KGHSH; CDR2 reads LQKENI. V was trimmed by 1 base and J by 0 bases, leaving 19 bases between them. The CDR3 nucleotides are TGTGCCAGCTCACCACTCTTACCGATAACAGATCTCTCTGGAAACACCATATATTTT. Translation gives CASSPLLPITDLSGNTIYF.

This clonotype was observed a handful of times. The chain is built from TRBV29-1 and TRBJ2-3, with D tentatively TRBD1 (5 bases). V gave up 6 bases and J gave up 6 bases, with 19 bases separating them. CDR3 length equals 14 residues. The germline CDR1 and CDR2 sequences are SQVTM and ANQGSEA. The CDR3 spells CSVEHDRISDTQYF. In DNA, the CDR3 is TGCAGCGTGGAGCACGACAGAATATCCGATACGCAGTATTTT.

In this sample, this clonotype turned up a few times. The genes are TRBV24-1 and TRBJ2-3, with 9 bases that match TRBD2. V lost 1 base to trimming and J lost 5 bases; unmatched junction nucleotides: 6. Germline V gene lookup returns CDR1 KGHDR and CDR2 SFDVKD. This CDR3 spans 16 amino acids. In DNA, the CDR3 is TGTGCCACCAGTGATTTTGCGGGAGGGCAGGGAGATACGCAGTATTTT. Translation gives CATSDFAGGQGDTQYF.

This clonotype was seen at least ten times. The chain combines TRBV5-5 with TRBJ2-2; 7 bases align to TRBD2. Losses at the gene ends were 2 bases for V and 4 bases for J; bases not matched to a gene: 2. The CDR3 spans 14 residues. CDR1 is SGHKS, CDR2 YYEKEE, per germline (reference sequence). In nucleotides, the CDR3 is TGTGCCAGCAGCTTCACGGGGGGCACCGGGGAGCTGTTTTTT. This codes for CASSFTGGTGELFF. The variable domain in full, completed from reference TRBV5-5 and TRBJ2-2, reads DAGVTQSPTHLIKTRGQQVTLRCSPISGHKSVSWYQQVLGQGPQFIFQYYEKEERGRGNFPDRFSARQFPNYSSELNVNALLLGDSALYLCASSFTGGTGELFFGEGSRLTVL.

This clonotype was seen many times. V usage is TRBV12-3 or TRBV12-4 and J usage is TRBJ2-7; D is unclear. This CDR3 has 13 amino acids. The V end was cut by 5 bases, the J end by 1 base, with 9 bases between. The CDR3 DNA follows: TGTGCCAGCAGTCGGCAGGCATCCTACGAGCAGTACTTC. Residues: CASSRQASYEQYF.